This T cell receptor beta chain comes out of a study of blood T cell repertoires in COVID-19. Study-level information: From the United States, Italy and Spain came samples of acute and convalescent COVID-19. T cells, B-cell-depleted T cells, or PBMCs supplied cDNA or gDNA.

Trimming left V 5 bases short and J 3 bases short, with 21 bases between. Germline CDR1 reads MNHNY; CDR2 reads SVGAGI (reference sequence). There are 17 residues in the CDR3. The Seattle patients joined while their infection was active and were tracked longitudinally afterward. Original data processing: It was from reference gene primer amplification that nucleated cell counts were estimated. Sequencing was performed with immunoSEQ multiplex PCR; in TCRdb, only in-frame clones are kept and a portion is missing. The DNA gave D and trimming, while V, J and clone size come from that table. The data hold approximately 70,000 clones, with roughly 85% observed a single time.

The sequencing sample was made of peripheral blood. The receptor was isolated from a woman in her 50s with COVID-19, enrolled during active disease. J is TRBJ2-3 and V is TRBV6-6; possibly TRBD1 for D (5 bases). The CDR3, as DNA: TGTGCCAGCAGTCAGACAGTCTCCTTCTTTAGAACAGATACGCAGTATTTT. Residues: CASSQTVSFFRTDTQYF.